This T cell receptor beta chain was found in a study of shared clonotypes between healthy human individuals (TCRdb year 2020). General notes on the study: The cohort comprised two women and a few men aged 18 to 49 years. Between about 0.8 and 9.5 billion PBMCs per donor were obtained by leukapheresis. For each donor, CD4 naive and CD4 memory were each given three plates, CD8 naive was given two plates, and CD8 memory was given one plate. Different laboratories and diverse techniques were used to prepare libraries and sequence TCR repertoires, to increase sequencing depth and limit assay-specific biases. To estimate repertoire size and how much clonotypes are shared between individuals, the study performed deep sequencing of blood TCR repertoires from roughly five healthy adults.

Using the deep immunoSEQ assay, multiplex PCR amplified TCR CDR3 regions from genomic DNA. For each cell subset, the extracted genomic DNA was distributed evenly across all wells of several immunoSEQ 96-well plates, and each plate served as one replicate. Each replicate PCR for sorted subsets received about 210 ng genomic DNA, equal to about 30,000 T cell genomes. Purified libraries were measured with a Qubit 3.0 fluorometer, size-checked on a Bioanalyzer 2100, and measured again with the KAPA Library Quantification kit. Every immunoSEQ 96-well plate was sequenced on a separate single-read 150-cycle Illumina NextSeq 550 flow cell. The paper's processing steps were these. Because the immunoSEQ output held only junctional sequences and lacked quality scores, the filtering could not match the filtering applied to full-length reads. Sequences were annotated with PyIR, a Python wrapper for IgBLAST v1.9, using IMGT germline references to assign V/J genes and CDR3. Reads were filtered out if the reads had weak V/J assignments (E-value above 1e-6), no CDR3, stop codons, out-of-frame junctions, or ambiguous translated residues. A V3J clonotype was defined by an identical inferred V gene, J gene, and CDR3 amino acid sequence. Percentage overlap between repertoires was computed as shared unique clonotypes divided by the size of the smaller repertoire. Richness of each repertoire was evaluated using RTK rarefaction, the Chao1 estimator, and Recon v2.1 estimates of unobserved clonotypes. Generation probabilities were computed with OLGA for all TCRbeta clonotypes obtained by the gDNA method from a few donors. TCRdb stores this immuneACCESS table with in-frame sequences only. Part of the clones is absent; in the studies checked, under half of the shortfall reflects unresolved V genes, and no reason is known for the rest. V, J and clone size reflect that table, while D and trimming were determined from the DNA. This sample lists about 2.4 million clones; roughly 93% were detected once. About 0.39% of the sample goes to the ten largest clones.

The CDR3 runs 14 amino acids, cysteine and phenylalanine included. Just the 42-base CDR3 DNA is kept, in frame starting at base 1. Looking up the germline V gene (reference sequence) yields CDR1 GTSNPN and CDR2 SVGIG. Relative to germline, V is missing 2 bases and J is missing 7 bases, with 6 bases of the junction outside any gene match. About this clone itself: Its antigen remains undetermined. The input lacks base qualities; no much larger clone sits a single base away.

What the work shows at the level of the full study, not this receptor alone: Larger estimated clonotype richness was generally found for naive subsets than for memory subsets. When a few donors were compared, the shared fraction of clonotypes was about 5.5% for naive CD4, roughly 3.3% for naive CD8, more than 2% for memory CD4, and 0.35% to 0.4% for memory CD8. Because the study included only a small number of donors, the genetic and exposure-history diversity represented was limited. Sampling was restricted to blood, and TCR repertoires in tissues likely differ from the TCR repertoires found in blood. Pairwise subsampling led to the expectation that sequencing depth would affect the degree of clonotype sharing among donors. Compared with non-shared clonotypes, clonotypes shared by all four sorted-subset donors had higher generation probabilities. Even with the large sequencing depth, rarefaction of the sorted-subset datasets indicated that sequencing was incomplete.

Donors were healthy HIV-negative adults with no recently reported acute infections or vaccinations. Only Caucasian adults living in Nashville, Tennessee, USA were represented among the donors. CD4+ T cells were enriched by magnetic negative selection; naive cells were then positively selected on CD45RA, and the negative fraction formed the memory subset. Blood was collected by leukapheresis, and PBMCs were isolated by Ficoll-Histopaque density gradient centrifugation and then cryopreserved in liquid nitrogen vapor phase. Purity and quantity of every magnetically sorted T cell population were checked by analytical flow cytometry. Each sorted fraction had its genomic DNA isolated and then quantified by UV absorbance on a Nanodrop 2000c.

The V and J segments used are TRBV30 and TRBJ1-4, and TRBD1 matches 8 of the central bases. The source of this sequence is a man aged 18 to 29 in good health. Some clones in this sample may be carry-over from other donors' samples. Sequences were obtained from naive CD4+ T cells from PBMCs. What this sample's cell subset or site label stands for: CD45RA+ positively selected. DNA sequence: TGTGCCTGGAGTAGCCAGGGGGCAGGTGAAAAACTGTTTTTT. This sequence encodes CAWSSQGAGEKLFF.